Each of the 13 T cell receptor beta chains below was sequenced from the same sample in a study of blood T cell repertoires in COVID-19. Sequencing was performed with immunoSEQ multiplex PCR; in TCRdb, only in-frame clones are kept and a portion is missing. The repertoire has hundreds of thousands of clones, 87% of them found once; the top ten carry 2% to 3%. The specimen was PBMCs or T cells enriched from blood (not recorded which). The receptors derive from a woman under 40 with acute COVID-19.

This rearrangement joins TRBV6-2 or TRBV6-3 to TRBJ1-5; 8 bases fit TRBD1. Unmatched junction bases numbered 4, after V lost 5 bases and J lost 4 bases. Germline values: CDR1 MNHEY, CDR2 SVGEGT. The CDR3 totals 14 residues. The CDR3 DNA reads TGTGCCAGCAGTCAGGGGGCCGAGAATCAGCCCCAGCATTTT. Translating gives CASSQGAENQPQHF.

The gene calls are TRBV30 and TRBJ2-1; 7 bases map to TRBD1. This CDR3 spans 15 amino acids. The germline gives CDR1 GTSNPN, CDR2 SVGIG (reference sequence). The ends lost 4 bases at V and 8 bases at J; junction bases unmatched: 14. This CDR3 reads CAWKIGGLSPYEQFF. Written as DNA, the CDR3 is TGTGCCTGGAAGATAGGGGGCTTAAGTCCCTATGAGCAGTTCTTC.

The chain's CDR3 is CASRAGTASSYGYTF. For the CDR3, the DNA is TGTGCCAGCAGGGCCGGGACAGCCAGTTCCTATGGCTACACCTTC. The chain is built from TRBV9 and TRBJ1-2; 7 bases are a match to TRBD1. CDR3 length: 15 amino acids. The junction had 11 bases not matched to a gene; V was cut back by 5 bases and J by 4 bases. Germline V gene sequence: CDR1 SGDLS, CDR2 YYNGEE.

This clone was seen just once. This sample also contains other DNA sequences that code for the same CDR3. This sequence joins TRBV2 and TRBJ1-5; perhaps TRBD1 as D (6 bases). This CDR3 has 13 residues. Germline V CDR1 and CDR2: SNHLY, FYNNEI. Trimming pared 8 bases from V and 3 bases from J, leaving 11 bases between. The CDR3 protein is CASSRDTNQPQHF. The CDR3 coding sequence is TGTGCCAGCTCCCGGGACACCAATCAGCCCCAGCATTTT.

The V and J genes are TRBV19 and TRBJ1-1; possibly TRBD1 for D (5 bases). Between the trimmed V and J ends, which lost 5 bases and 7 bases, there was a span of 14 bases. Germline CDR1 is LNHDA and CDR2 is SQIVND (reference sequence). This CDR3 is built from 13 residues. The CDR3 sequence is CASSYQGSNEAFF. The CDR3 region has the DNA TGTGCCAGTAGTTACCAGGGCTCCAATGAAGCTTTCTTT.

The rearrangement uses TRBV30 and TRBJ2-3, with 8 bases that match TRBD1. The CDR3 spans 15 residues. The germline V gene encodes CDR1 GTSNPN and CDR2 SVGIG (reference sequence). Trimming removed 0 bases from V and 1 base from J; junction bases left unmatched: 3. This CDR3 reads CAWSVGQGGTDTQYF. Here the CDR3 DNA reads TGTGCCTGGAGTGTCGGACAGGGAGGCACAGATACGCAGTATTTT.

The rearrangement links TRBV20-1 to TRBJ2-1; 12 nucleotides line up with TRBD2. The CDR3 length is 17 residues. V gave up 3 bases and J gave up 5 bases; unmatched junction bases: 11. Germline V lookup: CDR1 DFQATT, CDR2 SNEGSKA (reference sequence). The CDR3 coding sequence is TGCAGTGCTAGTCGGGCTAGCGGGGGGGCTTACGACAATGAGCAGTTCTTC. It specifies CSASRASGGAYDNEQFF.

This sequence joins TRBV2 and TRBJ2-3; TRBD2 agrees at 11 bases. The ends lost 1 base at V and 5 bases at J; junction bases unmatched: 5. There are 16 residues in the CDR3. Germline assignment: CDR1 SNHLY and CDR2 FYNNEI. The CDR3 coding sequence is TGTGCCAGCAGTGAAGGTCGGCTAGCGGGAGGAGATACGCAGTATTTT. It encodes CASSEGRLAGGDTQYF.

In its sample, this clone was seen once. The J gene is TRBJ1-2, the V gene TRBV27; D gene unclear. The length of the CDR3 is 13 residues. Germline V lookup: CDR1 MNHEY, CDR2 SMNVEV (reference sequence). The ends were cut back, 7 bases at V and 9 bases at J, with 18 bases in the middle. CDR3 loop: CASKRANLKSYTF. The CDR3, as DNA: TGTGCCAGCAAACGAGCAAATTTAAAAAGCTACACCTTC.

The genes are TRBV18 and TRBJ2-7, with D possibly matching TRBD1 (6 bases). Per germline, CDR1 KGHSH and CDR2 LQKENI. This CDR3 region has 14 residues. The germline V and J ends were trimmed by 4 bases and 2 bases, with 12 bases remaining between them. The CDR3 spells CASSLGALTYEQYF. The CDR3 coding sequence is TGTGCCAGCTCACTGGGGGCGCTGACCTACGAGCAGTACTTC.

V gene TRBV6-5 combines with J gene TRBJ1-5, with TRBD1 matching over 8 bases. This CDR3 region has 13 residues. V shed 7 bases and J 4 bases; nucleotides not matched to a gene: 3. The germline V gene encodes CDR1 MNHEY and CDR2 SVGAGI. CDR3 sequence (DNA): TGTGCCAGCACCCGGACAGGGAATCAGCCCCAGCATTTT. It codes for CASTRTGNQPQHF.

This chain links TRBV5-1 with TRBJ1-1; no firm D call. Trimming removed 5 bases from V and 0 bases from J, with 14 bases in between. The CDR3 has 15 amino acids. Germline V gene lookup returns CDR1 SGHRS and CDR2 YFSETQ. CDR3 in DNA: TGCGCCAGCAGAAGAGAACTGAGCATGAACACTGAAGCTTTCTTT. This translates into CASRRELSMNTEAFF.

This sequence joins TRBV4-1 and TRBJ2-2; a possible D gene is TRBD2 (5 bases). The V gene lost 0 bases and the J gene lost 6 bases, with 11 bases spanning the gap. The germline CDR1 and CDR2 sequences are MGHRA and YSYEKL. CDR3 length: 15 residues. This CDR3 is CASSQDPGWAGELFF. The CDR3 DNA is TGCGCCAGCAGCCAAGATCCGGGGTGGGCCGGGGAGCTGTTTTTT.